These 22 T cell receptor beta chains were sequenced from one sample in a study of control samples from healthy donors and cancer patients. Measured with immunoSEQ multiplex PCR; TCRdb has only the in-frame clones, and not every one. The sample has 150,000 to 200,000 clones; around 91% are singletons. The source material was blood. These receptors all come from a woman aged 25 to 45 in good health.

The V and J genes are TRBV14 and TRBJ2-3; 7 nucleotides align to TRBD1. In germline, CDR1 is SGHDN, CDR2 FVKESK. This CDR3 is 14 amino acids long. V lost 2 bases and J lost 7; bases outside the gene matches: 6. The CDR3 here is CASSQSRGRNTQYF. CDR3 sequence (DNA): TGTGCCAGCAGCCAAAGTAGGGGGCGGAATACGCAGTATTTT.

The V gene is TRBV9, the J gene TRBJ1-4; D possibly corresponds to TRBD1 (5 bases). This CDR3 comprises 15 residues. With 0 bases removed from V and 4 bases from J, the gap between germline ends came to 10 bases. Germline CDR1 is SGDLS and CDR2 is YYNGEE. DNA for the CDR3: TGTGCCAGCAGCGTAGGAAGGGGCCGTAATGAAAAACTGTTTTTT. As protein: CASSVGRGRNEKLFF.

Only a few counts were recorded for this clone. CDR3 amino acids: CASSQKTEKLFF. The CDR3 region has the DNA TGTGCCAGCAGCCAAAAGACCGAAAAACTGTTTTTT. The rearrangement joins TRBV3-1 (or the pseudogene TRBV3-2) to TRBJ1-4, with D hard to call. The length of the CDR3 is 12 residues. CDR1 is LGHDT and CDR2 is YNNKEL in the germline V gene (reference sequence). V was clipped by 2 bases and J by 8 bases, with 6 bases between them.

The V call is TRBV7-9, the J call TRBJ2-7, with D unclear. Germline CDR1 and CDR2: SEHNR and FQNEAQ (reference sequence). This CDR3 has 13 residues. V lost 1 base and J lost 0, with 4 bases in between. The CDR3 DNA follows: TGTGCCAGCAGCTTAGAGAGCTCCTACGAGCAGTACTTC. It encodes CASSLESSYEQYF.

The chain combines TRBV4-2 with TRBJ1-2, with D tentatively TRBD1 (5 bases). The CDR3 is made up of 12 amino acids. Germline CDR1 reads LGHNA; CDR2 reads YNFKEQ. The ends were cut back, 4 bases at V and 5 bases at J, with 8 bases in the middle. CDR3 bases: TGTGCCAGCAGCCGCGGACAATATGGCTACACCTTC. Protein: CASSRGQYGYTF.

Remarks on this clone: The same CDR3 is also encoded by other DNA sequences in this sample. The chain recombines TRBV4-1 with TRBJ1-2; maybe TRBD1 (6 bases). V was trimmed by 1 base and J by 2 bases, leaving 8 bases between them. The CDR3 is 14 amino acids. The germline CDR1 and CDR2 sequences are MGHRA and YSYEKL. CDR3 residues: CASSQAGQNYGYTF. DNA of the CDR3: TGCGCCAGCAGCCAAGCCGGACAGAACTATGGCTACACCTTC.

The CDR3 DNA sequence: TGTGCCAGCAGTGAAATAACAGGCTCTGGGGCCAACGTCCTGACTTTC. This encodes CASSEITGSGANVLTF. This chain connects TRBV6-1 to TRBJ2-6, with D possibly matching TRBD1 (5 bases). CDR1 is MNHNS and CDR2 is SASEGT in the germline V gene. CDR3 length equals 16 residues. Trimming removed 2 bases at V and 0 bases at J, with 8 bases between.

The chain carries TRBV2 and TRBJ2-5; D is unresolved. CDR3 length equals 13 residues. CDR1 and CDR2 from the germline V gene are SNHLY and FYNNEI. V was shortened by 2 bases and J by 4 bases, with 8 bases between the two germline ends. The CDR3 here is CASSEQVLETQYF. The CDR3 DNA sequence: TGTGCCAGCAGTGAACAGGTTTTAGAGACCCAGTACTTC.

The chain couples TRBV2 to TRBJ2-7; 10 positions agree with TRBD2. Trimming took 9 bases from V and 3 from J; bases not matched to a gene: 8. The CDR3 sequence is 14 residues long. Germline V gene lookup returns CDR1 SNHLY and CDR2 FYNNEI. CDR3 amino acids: CASSDSGRIYEQYF. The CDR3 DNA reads TGTGCCAGTTCCGATAGCGGGAGGATCTACGAGCAGTACTTC. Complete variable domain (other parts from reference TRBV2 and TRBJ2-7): EPEVTQTPSHQVTQMGQEVILRCVPISNHLYFYWYRQILGQKVEFLVSFYNNEISEKSEIFDDQFSVERPDGSNFTLKIRSTKLEDSAMYFCASSDSGRIYEQYFGPGTRLTVT.

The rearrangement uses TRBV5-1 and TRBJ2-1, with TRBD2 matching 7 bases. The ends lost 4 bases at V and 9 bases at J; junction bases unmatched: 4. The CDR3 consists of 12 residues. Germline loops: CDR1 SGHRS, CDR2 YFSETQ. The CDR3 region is CASSGLGGEQFF. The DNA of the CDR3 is TGCGCCAGCAGCGGACTAGGCGGTGAGCAGTTCTTC.

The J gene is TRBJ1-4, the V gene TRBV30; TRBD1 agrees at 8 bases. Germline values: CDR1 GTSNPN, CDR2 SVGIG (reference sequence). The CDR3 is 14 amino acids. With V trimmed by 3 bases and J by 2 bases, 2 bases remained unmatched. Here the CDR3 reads CAWRDRGTNEKLFF. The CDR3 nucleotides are TGTGCCTGGAGAGACAGGGGCACTAATGAAAAACTGTTTTTT.

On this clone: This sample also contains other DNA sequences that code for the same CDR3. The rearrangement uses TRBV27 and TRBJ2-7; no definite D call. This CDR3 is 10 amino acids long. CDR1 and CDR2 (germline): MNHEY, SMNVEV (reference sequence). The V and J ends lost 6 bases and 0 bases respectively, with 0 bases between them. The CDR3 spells CASSSYEQYF. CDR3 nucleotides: TGTGCCAGCAGCTCCTACGAGCAGTACTTC.

The CDR3: CASSLGTGFKSYEQYF. The CDR3 bases are TGTGCCAGCAGTTTGGGGACAGGGTTTAAGAGCTACGAGCAGTACTTC. V usage is TRBV28 and J usage is TRBJ2-7; TRBD1 matches 9 bases. In germline, CDR1 is MDHEN, CDR2 SYDVKM. This CDR3 comprises 16 residues. Trimming cost V 3 bases and J 3 bases; bases outside gene matches: 9.

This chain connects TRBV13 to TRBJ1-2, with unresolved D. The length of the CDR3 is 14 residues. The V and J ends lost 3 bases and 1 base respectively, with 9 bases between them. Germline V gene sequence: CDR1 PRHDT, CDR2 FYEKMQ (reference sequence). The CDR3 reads CASSFLWGNYGYTF. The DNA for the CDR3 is TGTGCCAGCAGCTTCCTATGGGGTAACTATGGCTACACCTTC.

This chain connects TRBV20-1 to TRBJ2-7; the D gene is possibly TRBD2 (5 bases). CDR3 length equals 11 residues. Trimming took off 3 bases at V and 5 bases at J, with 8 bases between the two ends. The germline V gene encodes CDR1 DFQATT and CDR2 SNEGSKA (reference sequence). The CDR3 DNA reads TGCAGTGCTAGTAGAGGGAACGAGCAGTACTTC. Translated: CSASRGNEQYF.

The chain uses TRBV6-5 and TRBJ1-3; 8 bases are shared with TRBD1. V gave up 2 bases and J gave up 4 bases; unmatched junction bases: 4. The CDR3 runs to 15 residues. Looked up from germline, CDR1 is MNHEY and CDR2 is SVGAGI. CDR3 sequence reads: CASSYGQGAGNTIYF. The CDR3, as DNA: TGTGCCAGCAGTTACGGACAGGGTGCGGGAAACACCATATATTTT.

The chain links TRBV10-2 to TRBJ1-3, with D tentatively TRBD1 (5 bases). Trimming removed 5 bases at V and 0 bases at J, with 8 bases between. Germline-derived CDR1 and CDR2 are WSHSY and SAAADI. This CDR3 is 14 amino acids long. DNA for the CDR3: TGCGCCAGCAGTACCAGGGACTCTGGAAACACCATATATTTT. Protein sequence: CASSTRDSGNTIYF.

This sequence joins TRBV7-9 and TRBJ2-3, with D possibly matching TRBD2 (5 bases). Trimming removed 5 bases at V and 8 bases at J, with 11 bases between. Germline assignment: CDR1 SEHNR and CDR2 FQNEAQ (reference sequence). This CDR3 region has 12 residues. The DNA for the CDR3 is TGTGCCAGCAGCCTCCGGGATTCTACGCAGTATTTT. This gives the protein CASSLRDSTQYF. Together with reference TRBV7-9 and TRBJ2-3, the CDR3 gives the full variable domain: DTGVSQNPRHKITKRGQNVTFRCDPISEHNRLYWYRQTLGQGPEFLTYFQNEAQLEKSRLLSDRFSAERPKGSFSTLEIQRTEQGDSAMYLCASSLRDSTQYFGPGTRLTVL.

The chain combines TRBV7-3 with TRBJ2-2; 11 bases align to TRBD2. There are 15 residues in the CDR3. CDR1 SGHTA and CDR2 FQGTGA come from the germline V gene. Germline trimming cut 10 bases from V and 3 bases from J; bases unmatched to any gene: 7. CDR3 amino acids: CATATSGGYTGELFF. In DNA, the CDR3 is TGTGCCACCGCTACTAGCGGGGGCTACACCGGGGAGCTGTTTTTT.

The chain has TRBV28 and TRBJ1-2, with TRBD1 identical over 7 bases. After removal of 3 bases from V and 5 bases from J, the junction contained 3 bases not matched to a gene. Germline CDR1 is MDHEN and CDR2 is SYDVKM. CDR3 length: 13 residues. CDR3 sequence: CASSLTGHYGYTF. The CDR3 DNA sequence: TGTGCCAGCAGTTTGACAGGGCATTATGGCTACACCTTC.

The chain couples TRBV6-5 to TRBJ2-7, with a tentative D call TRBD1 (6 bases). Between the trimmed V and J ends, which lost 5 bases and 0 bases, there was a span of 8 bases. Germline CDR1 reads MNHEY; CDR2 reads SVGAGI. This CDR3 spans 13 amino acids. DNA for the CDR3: TGTGCCAGCAGTAGGACAGCCTCCTACGAGCAGTACTTC. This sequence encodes CASSRTASYEQYF.

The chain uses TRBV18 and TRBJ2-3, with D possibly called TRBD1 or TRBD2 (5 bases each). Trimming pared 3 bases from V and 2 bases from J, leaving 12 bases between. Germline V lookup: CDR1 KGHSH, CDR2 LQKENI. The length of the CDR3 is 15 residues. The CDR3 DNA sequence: TGTGCCAGCTCACCGCCGGGACCCGCCACAGATACGCAGTATTTT. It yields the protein CASSPPGPATDTQYF.